Following are 13 T cell receptor beta chains from one sample sequenced in a study of cytotoxic CD8 clonotypes in ibrutinib-treated CLL. The table came from immunoSEQ multiplex PCR; TCRdb's copy has only in-frame clones and leaves some out. Of about 80,000 clones listed, around 75% are singletons. The specimen was PBMCs, collected after 12 months of ibrutinib treatment. Every receptor here comes from a human donor with chronic lymphocytic leukemia.

This clone was recorded once. V is TRBV6-5 and J is TRBJ1-4, with 8 nucleotides matching TRBD1. The CDR3 length is 14 residues. CDR1 and CDR2 from the germline V gene are MNHEY and SVGAGI. J gave up 11 bases and V 5 bases, and 10 bases lay outside the gene matches. The CDR3 DNA sequence: TGTGCCAGCAGTCCCGGACAGGGAGTGGGGAAACTGTTTTTT. Amino acids: CASSPGQGVGKLFF.

The genes are TRBV29-1 and TRBJ1-5; possible D gene TRBD1, 5 bases. The germline CDR1 and CDR2 sequences are SQVTM and ANQGSEA. Trimming cost V 5 bases and J 2 bases, with 7 bases left between them. The CDR3 runs to 12 residues. CDR3 coding DNA: TGCAGCGTTAAACAGGGCAATCAGCCCCAGCATTTT. This translates into CSVKQGNQPQHF.

The chain combines TRBV19 with TRBJ1-2; weak D call: TRBD1 (6 bases). CDR1 is LNHDA and CDR2 is SQIVND in the germline V gene (reference sequence). V lost 5 bases and J 6 bases, leaving 13 bases between the germline ends. The length of the CDR3 is 13 residues. The CDR3 is CASSWQGLHGYTF. The CDR3 bases are TGTGCCAGTAGTTGGCAGGGGTTACATGGCTACACCTTC.

The chain combines TRBV2 with TRBJ2-5; 11 bases align to TRBD1. This CDR3 has 14 residues. V shed 6 bases and J 5 bases; nucleotides not matched to a gene: 5. CDR1 is SNHLY and CDR2 is FYNNEI in the germline V gene. The chain's CDR3 is CASRDRGLEETQYF. The CDR3 region has the DNA TGTGCCAGCAGGGACAGGGGGCTGGAGGAGACCCAGTACTTC.

The rearrangement uses TRBV7-2 and TRBJ2-5; the D gene is possibly TRBD2 (7 bases). V was shortened by 3 bases and J by 4 bases, with 18 bases between the two germline ends. The CDR3 covers 16 residues. CDR1 and CDR2 (germline): SGHTA, FQGNSA. CDR3 in DNA: TGTGCCAGCAGCTTCGTCGGGGGGCGAAACGGAGAGACCCAGTACTTC. Translation: CASSFVGGRNGETQYF.

The gene calls are TRBV28 and TRBJ1-2, with no clear D. V shed 5 bases and J shed 2 bases, with 12 bases lying between them. The CDR3 length is 14 residues. Germline CDR1 reads MDHEN; CDR2 reads SYDVKM. This CDR3 is CASSGPGSNYGYTF. The DNA of the CDR3 is TGTGCCAGCAGTGGTCCAGGATCGAACTATGGCTACACCTTC.

About this clone: Additional DNA sequences in this sample encode the identical CDR3. The chain is built from TRBV2 and TRBJ2-6; D is tentatively TRBD1 or TRBD2 (6 bases each). Per germline, CDR1 SNHLY and CDR2 FYNNEI. V was cut by 1 base and J by 4 bases, with 8 bases left in between. The CDR3 loop spans 15 amino acids. CDR3 region: CASSEGGAGANVLTF. The CDR3 nucleotides are TGTGCCAGCAGTGAAGGGGGGGCAGGGGCCAACGTCCTGACTTTC. Complete variable domain (other parts from reference TRBV2 and TRBJ2-6): EPEVTQTPSHQVTQMGQEVILRCVPISNHLYFYWYRQILGQKVEFLVSFYNNEISEKSEIFDDQFSVERPDGSNFTLKIRSTKLEDSAMYFCASSEGGAGANVLTFGAGSRLTVL.

The gene calls are TRBV19 and TRBJ1-3; D is possibly TRBD1 (5 bases). Germline V gives CDR1 LNHDA, CDR2 SQIVND (reference sequence). The V gene lost 3 bases and the J gene lost 0 bases, with 12 bases spanning the gap. CDR3 size: 16 residues. The CDR3 DNA sequence: TGTGCCAGTAGTATTCGGGGCAGCCGCTCTGGAAACACCATATATTTT. This sequence encodes CASSIRGSRSGNTIYF.

The rearrangement uses TRBV6-5 and TRBJ2-7, with TRBD1 matching 7 bases. V lost 0 bases to trimming and J lost 5 bases; unmatched junction nucleotides: 10. The CDR3 covers 16 residues. Germline V gives CDR1 MNHEY, CDR2 SVGAGI. The CDR3 nucleotides are TGTGCCAGCAGTTACTCGTTTAGGGGGCGAAAGGACGAGCAGTACTTC. This translates into CASSYSFRGRKDEQYF.

This clone was counted a few times. This CDR3 is CASSLVVQGAREKLFF. DNA for the CDR3: TGTGCCAGCAGCTTAGTCGTCCAGGGAGCAAGAGAAAAACTGTTTTTT. This rearrangement joins TRBV7-9 to TRBJ1-4; possibly TRBD1 for D (5 bases). Trimming pared 1 base from V and 8 bases from J, leaving 17 bases between. CDR1 and CDR2 (germline): SEHNR, FQNEAQ (reference sequence). The CDR3 runs 16 residues.

This chain joins TRBV6-1 and TRBJ2-7, with unresolved D. Germline loops: CDR1 MNHNS, CDR2 SASEGT. V was clipped by 1 base and J by 2 bases, with 6 bases between them. There are 13 residues in the CDR3. CDR3 region: CASSEGPTYEQYF. Written as DNA, the CDR3 is TGTGCCAGCAGTGAAGGGCCTACCTACGAGCAGTACTTC.

The chain is built from TRBV5-1 and TRBJ2-2; 9 nucleotides match TRBD2. Germline V gene data show CDR1 as SGHRS and CDR2 as YFSETQ. The CDR3 contains 15 residues. V gave up 6 bases and J gave up 4 bases; unmatched junction bases: 7. DNA for the CDR3: TGCGCCAGCACTCGGCGGGAGGGCGCCACCGGGGAGCTGTTTTTT. Translation gives CASTRREGATGELFF.

CDR3 DNA sequence: TGTGCCAGCAGTGACTCCGGGGGATTGGGTTCACCCCTCCACTTT. This sequence encodes CASSDSGGLGSPLHF. The chain joins TRBV6-4 to TRBJ1-6, with D maybe TRBD1 (5 bases). Trimming removed 0 bases from V and 9 bases from J, with 12 bases in between. Germline CDR1 and CDR2: MRHNA and SNTAGT. This CDR3 spans 15 amino acids.